These 18 T cell receptor beta chains share one sample of origin, sequenced in a study of patients and donors after allogeneic stem cell transplantation. TCRdb independently ran MiXCR on the RT-PCR reads; one entry per CDR3 protein. The sample consists of hundreds of thousands of distinct CDR3 sequences, 16% of them appearing once. Sequences were obtained from blood, either unsorted or a sorted T cell fraction (not recorded which). The receptor set was obtained from a human donor who was either an allogeneic HSCT recipient or a stem cell or donor lymphocyte infusion donor (not recorded which). It is not recorded whose cells these are; they may come from a transplant donor.

This clonotype has a handful of counts. CDR3 sequence reads: CASSPTSSGGGETQYF. CDR3 DNA sequence: TGCGCCAGCAGTCCCACTTCATCAGGGGGGGGGGAGACCCAGTACTTC. J is TRBJ2-5 and V is TRBV23-1; perhaps D is TRBD1 or TRBD2 (7 bases each). TRBV23-1 has ORF status, its function being uncertain. V was cut by 4 bases and J by 5 bases, with 20 bases left in between. This CDR3 region has 16 residues.

The chain uses TRBV4-1 and TRBJ2-7, with 10 bases that match TRBD2. Per the germline V gene, CDR1 is MGHRA and CDR2 is YSYEKL. Unmatched junction bases numbered 9, after V lost 0 bases and J lost 4 bases. CDR3 length equals 17 residues. The chain's CDR3 is CASSQDSYGLADYEQYF. In DNA form, the CDR3 reads TGCGCCAGCAGCCAAGATTCCTACGGACTAGCGGATTACGAGCAGTACTTC.

This sequence joins TRBV5-1 and TRBJ2-7, with D possibly called TRBD1 or TRBD2 (5 bases each). The CDR3 runs to 14 residues. Germline-derived CDR1 and CDR2 are SGHRS and YFSETQ. The V gene lost 5 bases and the J gene lost 5 bases, with 17 bases spanning the gap. CDR3 region: CASRVGSGTHEQYF. The CDR3 nucleotides are TGCGCCAGCAGGGTGGGGTCAGGGACCCACGAGCAGTACTTC.

In this sample, this clonotype turned up a few times. The rearrangement links TRBV24-1 to TRBJ2-1; D uncertain. This CDR3 is 15 amino acids long. Germline V CDR1 and CDR2: KGHDR, SFDVKD. V lost 5 bases and J lost 3, with 13 bases in between. The CDR3 DNA follows: TGTGCCACCAGTGGTACAGCTGGTTTCTACAATGAGCAGTTCTTC. It yields the protein CATSGTAGFYNEQFF.

This clonotype was seen ten or more times. The V call is TRBV12-3 or TRBV12-4, the J call TRBJ1-5; possible D gene TRBD1, 6 bases. The CDR3 runs to 13 residues. V lost 8 bases, J lost 5 bases, and 13 bases lay in between. DNA for the CDR3: TGTGCCAGCGTGGACAGTCGGGATCAGCCCCAGCATTTT. Protein: CASVDSRDQPQHF.

The chain is built from TRBV4-3 and TRBJ2-3, with 9 bases matching TRBD2. The CDR3 loop spans 18 amino acids. With 2 bases clipped from V and 1 base from J, the junction kept 10 bases outside the gene matches. Germline V CDR1 and CDR2: LGHNA, YSLEER. The CDR3 bases are TGCGCCAGCAGCCAATTTTCTGGGGCTAGCGGGGGCACAGATACGCAGTATTTT. It yields the protein CASSQFSGASGGTDTQYF.

This clonotype was seen a few times. This rearrangement joins TRBV6-1 to TRBJ1-5; no definite D call. Trimming shortened V by 11 bases and J by 3 bases, and 8 bases separated the two germline ends. Germline CDR1 and CDR2: MNHNS and SASEGT. This CDR3 is 11 amino acids long. The CDR3: CAVSLNQPQHF. CDR3 DNA: TGTGCCGTAAGCCTCAATCAGCCCCAGCATTTT.

This clonotype was counted only a few times. This chain uses TRBV7-4 with TRBJ1-1; tentatively, D is TRBD1 (5 bases). CDR1 is SGHVT, CDR2 SQSDAQ, per germline. Trimming left V 4 bases short and J 1 base short, with 10 bases between. CDR3 length: 14 residues. The CDR3 DNA reads as TGTGCCAGCAGCTCCCGACAGCCGAACACTGAAGCTTTCTTT. Translation gives CASSSRQPNTEAFF.

This clonotype was seen only a few times. The chain has TRBV3-1 and TRBJ2-1; D unclear. The length of the CDR3 is 15 residues. Germline V gene sequence: CDR1 LGHDT, CDR2 YNNKEL (reference sequence). V lost 0 bases and J 0 bases, leaving 6 bases between the germline ends. Here the CDR3 DNA reads TGTGCCAGCAGCCAAGAACTAAGCTCCTACAATGAGCAGTTCTTC. Translation gives CASSQELSSYNEQFF.

The V and J genes are TRBV29-1 and TRBJ2-7, with 9 bases fitting TRBD1. J lost 0 bases, V lost 6 bases, and 12 bases had no gene match. Germline V gene data show CDR1 as SQVTM and CDR2 as ANQGSEA. This CDR3 has 16 amino acids. As DNA, the CDR3 is TGCAGCGTGAGCCTGATAAAGGGACAGGGCTCCTACGAGCAGTACTTC. It encodes CSVSLIKGQGSYEQYF.

This clonotype was counted between two and nine times. CDR3 protein: CASSNTGTGVLNSNQPQHF. DNA for the CDR3: TGTGCCAGCAGTAATACCGGGACAGGGGTCTTAAATAGCAATCAGCCCCAGCATTTT. The genes are TRBV12-3 or TRBV12-4 and TRBJ1-5; 10 nucleotides align to TRBD1. The CDR3 has 19 residues. Trimming took 5 bases from V and 0 from J; bases not matched to a gene: 13.

The V call is TRBV4-3, the J call TRBJ2-2; 11 bases are a match to TRBD1. The length of the CDR3 is 19 residues. V was clipped by 3 bases and J by 0 bases; unmatched bases: 9. Germline CDR1 LGHNA, CDR2 YSLEER. The CDR3 sequence: CASSQPGQGASANTGELFF. CDR3 DNA sequence: TGCGCCAGCAGCCAGCCCGGACAGGGGGCTTCCGCGAACACCGGGGAGCTGTTTTTT.

The chain links TRBV20-1 to TRBJ1-2; 7 nucleotides match TRBD1. This CDR3 spans 15 amino acids. From germline, CDR1 is DFQATT and CDR2 SNEGSKA (reference sequence). Germline trimming cut 4 bases from V and 5 bases from J; bases unmatched to any gene: 13. The CDR3 DNA reads as TGCAGTGCTAATCCCGGGACAGCCAAGGGGTATGGCTACACCTTC. Translation gives CSANPGTAKGYGYTF.

This clonotype was observed a few times. The rearrangement links TRBV7-8 to TRBJ2-5; D unresolved. CDR1 is SGHVS, CDR2 FQNEAQ, per germline. This CDR3 is 8 amino acids long. Trimming cost V 5 bases and J 14 bases, with 6 bases left between them. The CDR3 DNA sequence: TGTGCCAGCAGCCCCAAATACTTC. Protein product: CASSPKYF.

This chain connects TRBV6-5 to TRBJ2-7, with D unclear. Germline V gives CDR1 MNHEY, CDR2 SVGAGI. V was trimmed by 5 bases and J by 6 bases, leaving 8 bases between them. This CDR3 comprises 11 residues. Here the CDR3 DNA reads TGTGCCAGCAGTCAGAGTACCGAGCAGTACTTC. Its translation: CASSQSTEQYF.

The chain couples TRBV24-1 to TRBJ2-3, with 7 bases fitting TRBD2. The CDR3 loop spans 14 amino acids. Unmatched junction bases numbered 8, after V lost 6 bases and J lost 6 bases. The germline V gene encodes CDR1 KGHDR and CDR2 SFDVKD. CDR3 amino acids: CATSTGGRMDTQYF. For the CDR3, the DNA is TGTGCCACCAGTACGGGGGGTCGGATGGATACGCAGTATTTT.

Only a few counts were recorded for this clonotype. The V and J genes are TRBV27 and TRBJ2-5; no clear D gene. The CDR3 totals 16 residues. V gave up 0 bases and J gave up 0 bases, with 11 bases separating them. CDR1 is MNHEY, CDR2 SMNVEV, per germline (reference sequence). The CDR3 protein is CASSLSMRPYQETQYF. The CDR3 region has the DNA TGTGCCAGCAGTTTATCGATGCGGCCTTACCAAGAGACCCAGTACTTC.

The chain employs TRBV12-3 or TRBV12-4 and TRBJ2-7, with D perhaps being TRBD1 or TRBD2 (6 bases each). V lost 2 bases and J 7 bases, leaving 12 bases between the germline ends. The CDR3 is made up of 13 amino acids. DNA for the CDR3: TGTGCCAGCAGTTTAAGGGGGGTAGCAGAGCAGTACTTC. This sequence encodes CASSLRGVAEQYF.